These 26 T cell receptor beta chains were all obtained from the same sample, sequenced in a study of T cell responses to AZD1222 COVID-19 vaccine (dated by TCRdb to the early 2020s). The library relied on the immunoSEQ multiplex PCR assay. The table was pulled from immuneACCESS by TCRdb, which kept in-frame rearrangements only. Such tables lose some clones; where checked, under half of the loss comes from unresolved V genes, and the rest has no known cause. The table for this sample lists about 150,000 clones; around 90% of them were counted only once. 1.9% of the sample comes from the top ten. The label giving this sample's time point can be read as: baseline before first vaccination. Sample: peripheral blood, taken on day 0 of AZD1222 vaccination. These receptors were taken from an adult in good health.

This clone was observed a few times. The chain combines TRBV6-1 with TRBJ2-7; a possible D gene is TRBD2 (5 bases). CDR1 and CDR2 from the germline V gene are MNHNS and SASEGT. V lost 1 base and J lost 1, with 14 bases in between. The CDR3 is 16 residues long. DNA for the CDR3: TGTGCCAGCAGTGAAGATGGAGGTAGCCCTTCCTACGAGCAGTACTTC. It translates to CASSEDGGSPSYEQYF.

The genes are TRBV7-9 and TRBJ2-1; the D is unclear. The CDR3 is 15 residues long. Trimming removed 5 bases at V and 5 bases at J, with 16 bases between. Germline CDR1 is SEHNR and CDR2 is FQNEAQ (reference sequence). CDR3 nucleotides: TGTGCCAGCAGCCCCGATGGGTTAAGGGACAATGAGCAGTTCTTC. Encoded protein: CASSPDGLRDNEQFF.

The chain joins TRBV19 to TRBJ1-1, with D perhaps matching TRBD1 (5 bases). The CDR3 contains 12 residues. V was clipped by 3 bases and J by 10 bases, with 12 bases between them. CDR1 and CDR2 from the germline V gene are LNHDA and SQIVND (reference sequence). The CDR3 loop reads CASSISGPGAFF. CDR3 bases: TGTGCCAGTAGTATCTCGGGGCCGGGAGCTTTCTTT.

V gene TRBV7-2 combines with J gene TRBJ2-2, with TRBD1 identical over 7 bases. V lost 1 base, J lost 4 bases, and 0 bases stayed unmatched. CDR3 size: 14 residues. Germline CDR1 is SGHTA and CDR2 is FQGNSA. The DNA for the CDR3 is TGTGCCAGCAGCTTAGGACAGGGCACCGGGGAGCTGTTTTTT. This translates into CASSLGQGTGELFF.

The chain combines TRBV7-8 with TRBJ2-3, with 8 bases lining up with TRBD2. V shed 5 bases and J 3 bases; nucleotides not matched to a gene: 7. Per germline, CDR1 SGHVS and CDR2 FQNEAQ. The length of the CDR3 is 15 residues. The CDR3, as DNA: TGTGCCAGCAGCCCCCGGGGGGGAGAGACAGATACGCAGTATTTT. It encodes CASSPRGGETDTQYF.

The rearrangement links TRBV19 to TRBJ2-5; D is possibly TRBD1 or TRBD2 (6 bases each). The CDR3 consists of 14 residues. Germline V gene sequence: CDR1 LNHDA, CDR2 SQIVND (reference sequence). V dropped 2 bases and J dropped 5 bases, with 12 bases sitting between them. CDR3 loop: CASSIRGRMETQYF. The CDR3 DNA reads TGTGCCAGTAGTATAAGGGGGAGGATGGAGACCCAGTACTTC. Full variable domain (missing parts from reference TRBV19 and TRBJ2-5): DGGITQSPKYLFRKEGQNVTLSCEQNLNHDAMYWYRQDPGQGLRLIYYSQIVNDFQKGDIAEGYSVSREKKESFPLTVTSAQKNPTAFYLCASSIRGRMETQYFGPGTRLLVL.

This clone has a single count. The chain is built from TRBV2 and TRBJ1-2; 9 bases line up with TRBD1. The CDR3 is 13 residues long. Germline V gene lookup returns CDR1 SNHLY and CDR2 FYNNEI. Germline trimming cut 5 bases from V and 6 bases from J; bases unmatched to any gene: 4. CDR3 loop: CASSFRTGDGYTF. CDR3 DNA sequence: TGTGCCAGCAGTTTTAGGACAGGGGATGGCTACACCTTC.

The table lists this clone with a count of one. DNA of the CDR3: TGTGCCAGCAGCTTAGCAGGGTATCCGAATCAGCCCCAGCATTTT. Its protein product is CASSLAGYPNQPQHF. The rearrangement joins TRBV7-2 to TRBJ1-5; D is uncertain. The V end lost 0 bases, the J end lost 4 bases, and 10 bases lay between the germline ends. Germline-derived CDR1 and CDR2 are SGHTA and FQGNSA. The CDR3 contains 15 residues.

V gene TRBV6-4 combines with J gene TRBJ1-2; TRBD1 might be the D (5 bases). V was shortened by 3 bases and J by 2 bases, with 28 bases between the two germline ends. The CDR3 totals 20 residues. Per germline, CDR1 MRHNA and CDR2 SNTAGT. This CDR3 reads CASSDPTGGTIIIQNYGYTF. Here the CDR3 DNA reads TGTGCCAGCAGTGATCCGACGGGGGGGACGATTATAATACAAAACTATGGCTACACCTTC.

The rearrangement joins TRBV29-1 to TRBJ1-1; 7 nucleotides agree with TRBD1. After removal of 5 bases from V and 2 bases from J, the junction contained 17 bases not matched to a gene. The CDR3 loop spans 17 amino acids. Per the germline V gene, CDR1 is SQVTM and CDR2 is ANQGSEA. This CDR3 is CSVPSASWTGPNTEAFF. The CDR3 nucleotides read TGCAGCGTTCCCTCGGCCTCTTGGACAGGACCTAACACTGAAGCTTTCTTT.

CDR3 sequence: CASSGGTTYGAFF. The CDR3 DNA reads TGTGCCAGTAGCGGAGGGACGACTTATGGGGCTTTCTTT. V usage is TRBV19 and J usage is TRBJ1-1; perhaps TRBD1 as D (5 bases). Germline loops: CDR1 LNHDA, CDR2 SQIVND (reference sequence). The CDR3 covers 13 residues. The V end was cut by 6 bases, the J end by 11 bases, with 19 bases between.

The chain joins TRBV9 to TRBJ1-6; D may be TRBD1 (5 bases). Trimming removed 9 bases from V and 7 bases from J, with 17 bases in between. Germline-derived CDR1 and CDR2 are SGDLS and YYNGEE. The CDR3 has 14 residues. The CDR3 here is CATQGDSLNSPLHF. CDR3 nucleotide sequence: TGTGCCACCCAAGGTGACAGCCTGAATTCACCCCTCCACTTT.

The chain couples TRBV5-1 to TRBJ2-7; 10 positions match TRBD2. The length of the CDR3 is 16 residues. In germline, CDR1 is SGHRS, CDR2 YFSETQ. The V and J ends lost 4 bases and 2 bases, in that order; junction bases with no gene match: 9. Here the CDR3 reads CASSALGLAATYEQYF. CDR3 in DNA: TGCGCCAGCAGCGCCCTAGGACTAGCGGCTACCTACGAGCAGTACTTC.

The chain is built from TRBV2 and TRBJ1-2; D is uncertain. The CDR3 has 14 amino acids. Germline loops: CDR1 SNHLY, CDR2 FYNNEI. V gave up 5 bases and J gave up 2 bases, with 12 bases separating them. In nucleotides, the CDR3 is TGTGCCAGCAGTATCATAAGGGAGAACTATGGCTACACCTTC. The encoded protein is CASSIIRENYGYTF.

In its sample, this clone was seen a few times. The chain joins TRBV28 to TRBJ1-5, with no clear D. The CDR3 covers 12 residues. V was clipped by 7 bases and J by 7 bases, with 11 bases between them. Germline assignment: CDR1 MDHEN and CDR2 SYDVKM. For the CDR3, the DNA is TGTGCCAGCACCTTAGGTGGCCAGCCCCAGCATTTT. It yields the protein CASTLGGQPQHF.

In its sample, this clone was seen a few times. The V call is TRBV30, the J call TRBJ2-1; 9 positions agree with TRBD2. The ends lost 2 bases at V and 8 bases at J; junction bases unmatched: 7. The CDR3 has 14 residues. Germline V gene sequence: CDR1 GTSNPN, CDR2 SVGIG (reference sequence). CDR3 sequence (DNA): TGTGCCTGGAGTCGGCTAGCGGGACGGGATGAGCAGTTCTTC. Residues: CAWSRLAGRDEQFF. Full variable domain (missing parts from reference TRBV30 and TRBJ2-1): SQTIHQWPATLVQPVGSPLSLECTVEGTSNPNLYWYRQAAGRGLQLLFYSVGIGQISSEVPQNLSASRPQDRQFILSSKKLLLSDSGFYLCAWSRLAGRDEQFFGPGTRLTVL.

This chain links TRBV19 with TRBJ1-1, with TRBD1 matching over 7 bases. The CDR3 runs 17 residues. Losses at the gene ends were 1 base for V and 0 bases for J; bases not matched to a gene: 8. The germline V gene encodes CDR1 LNHDA and CDR2 SQIVND (reference sequence). The DNA of the CDR3 is TGTGCCAGTAGTATAGGTAGGACAGGACTCATGAACACTGAAGCTTTCTTT. The encoded protein is CASSIGRTGLMNTEAFF.

The CDR3, as DNA: TGTGCCATCAGTGAGTCCCAGGGCTCTGGGGCCAACGTCCTGACTTTC. As protein: CAISESQGSGANVLTF. This rearrangement joins TRBV10-3 to TRBJ2-6, with a tentative D call TRBD1 (5 bases). Trimming removed 0 bases from V and 0 bases from J, with 6 bases in between. Looked up from germline, CDR1 is ENHRY and CDR2 is SYGVKD. The CDR3 has 16 residues.

The chain is built from TRBV24-1 and TRBJ2-1, with a possible D match to TRBD1 (9 bases). Germline CDR1 is KGHDR and CDR2 is SFDVKD. V gave up 0 bases and J gave up 4 bases, with 24 bases separating them. The CDR3 extends over 20 amino acids. In DNA form, the CDR3 reads TGTGCCACCAGTGATTTGCGGGGGGGGACAGGGAAGCGAAGTTACAATGAGCAGTTCTTC. It encodes CATSDLRGGTGKRSYNEQFF.

The CDR3 DNA follows: TGCGCCAGCAGCCAAGCCCTCACCCTATCTCGCACCTACGAGCAGTACTTC. Its translation is CASSQALTLSRTYEQYF. V and J are TRBV4-1 and TRBJ2-7; D is undetermined. The CDR3 totals 17 residues. Germline V gives CDR1 MGHRA, CDR2 YSYEKL. V was clipped by 1 base and J by 2 bases, with 18 bases between them.

This rearrangement joins TRBV19 to TRBJ1-6; D not certain. Germline loops: CDR1 LNHDA, CDR2 SQIVND (reference sequence). Trimming took 7 bases from V and 6 from J, leaving 10 bases between them. The CDR3 loop spans 13 amino acids. The CDR3 DNA sequence: TGTGCCAGTATCGCCTCGTTTAATTCACCCCTCCACTTT. The encoded protein is CASIASFNSPLHF.

This chain joins TRBV19 and TRBJ1-5, with TRBD1 identical over 11 bases. The CDR3 has 16 residues. The V gene's germline CDR1 is LNHDA and CDR2 SQIVND (reference sequence). The V and J ends lost 5 bases and 6 bases, in that order; junction bases with no gene match: 9. The CDR3 is CASSFTGTGGAQPQHF. CDR3 nucleotide sequence: TGTGCCAGTAGTTTCACCGGGACAGGGGGTGCTCAGCCCCAGCATTTT.

This chain connects TRBV18 to TRBJ2-2; D unresolved. Trimming took 2 bases from V and 0 from J, leaving 7 bases between them. The CDR3 totals 15 residues. Germline CDR1 is KGHSH and CDR2 is LQKENI. The CDR3 spells CASSPRQANTGELFF. CDR3 coding DNA: TGTGCCAGCTCACCAAGGCAGGCGAACACCGGGGAGCTGTTTTTT.

V gene TRBV5-4 combines with J gene TRBJ1-2; possibly TRBD1 for D (6 bases). Germline CDR1 SGHNT, CDR2 YYREEE (reference sequence). CDR3 size: 14 residues. V was shortened by 3 bases and J by 4 bases, with 13 bases between the two germline ends. The CDR3 DNA is TGTGCCAGCAGCTCCCCCGGGACAAGCTATGGCTACACCTTC. Its protein product is CASSSPGTSYGYTF.

The chain is built from TRBV15 and TRBJ1-2, with TRBD1 matching over 8 bases. This CDR3 is 17 amino acids long. Looked up from germline, CDR1 is LNHNV and CDR2 is YYDKDF (reference sequence). The ends lost 0 bases at V and 4 bases at J; junction bases unmatched: 10. CDR3 sequence (DNA): TGTGCCACCAGCAGAGATCAGTGGGGACAGGAGAGCTATGGCTACACCTTC. Its protein is CATSRDQWGQESYGYTF.

As to this clone: This sample also contains other DNA sequences that code for the same CDR3. This chain connects TRBV10-3 to TRBJ1-1, with unresolved D. Trimming cost V 3 bases and J 2 bases, with 7 bases left between them. The CDR3 runs 13 residues. Germline assignment: CDR1 ENHRY and CDR2 SYGVKD. The CDR3 region has the DNA TGTGCCATCAGTGATTTGGGAAACACTGAAGCTTTCTTT. This translates into CAISDLGNTEAFF.